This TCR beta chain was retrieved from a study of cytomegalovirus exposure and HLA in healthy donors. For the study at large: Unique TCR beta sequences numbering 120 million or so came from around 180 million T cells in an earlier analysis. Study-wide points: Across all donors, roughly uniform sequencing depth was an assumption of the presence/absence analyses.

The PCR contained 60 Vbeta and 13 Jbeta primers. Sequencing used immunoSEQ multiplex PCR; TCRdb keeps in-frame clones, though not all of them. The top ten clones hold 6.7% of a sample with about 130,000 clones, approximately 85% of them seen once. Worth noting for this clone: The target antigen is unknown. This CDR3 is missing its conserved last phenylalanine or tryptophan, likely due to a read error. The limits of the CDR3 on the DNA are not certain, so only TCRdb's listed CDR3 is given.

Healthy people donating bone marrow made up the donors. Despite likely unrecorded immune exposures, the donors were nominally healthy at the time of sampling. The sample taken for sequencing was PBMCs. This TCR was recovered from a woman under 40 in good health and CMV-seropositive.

CDR3 residues: CASSYSGRRGPLR. V is TRBV6-6 and J is TRBJ1-5. Per the germline V gene, CDR1 is MNHNY and CDR2 is SVGAGI (reference sequence). The CDR3 region is 13 residues in length, termini included.